The text below deals with one T cell receptor beta chain. The length of the CDR3 is 16 residues. Deletions cut 0 bases from V and 3 bases from J, with 15 bases between. Germline-derived CDR1 and CDR2 are LNHNV and YYDKDF (reference sequence). Profiling relied on immunoSEQ multiplex PCR, and the TCRdb table lists in-frame clones only, not all of them. The sample shows about 80,000 clones, approximately 94% of them seen only once. The data belong to a study of T cell changes during pregnancy in multiple sclerosis. Sequenced here: peripheral blood, sampled in the third trimester of pregnancy. This TCR was sampled from a female donor with multiple sclerosis, enrolled in a pregnancy study. The chain combines TRBV15 with TRBJ2-7; D is unresolved. The CDR3 DNA reads TGTGCCACCAGCAGAGATATCGGGTCATCCAACTACGAGCAGTACTTC. It yields the protein CATSRDIGSSNYEQYF.